Below are 18 T cell receptor beta chains sequenced from a single sample in a study of blood T cell repertoires in COVID-19. TCRdb's copy holds only in-frame clones and misses some; the assay was immunoSEQ multiplex PCR. The sample has approximately 210,000 clones, roughly 78% seen once; the top ten hold 10% to 15%. Material: peripheral blood. These receptor sequences come from a woman between 40 and 55 years old with acute or convalescent COVID-19.

This clone occurred many times. This chain connects TRBV27 to TRBJ2-4; 7 nucleotides line up with TRBD2. Germline values: CDR1 MNHEY, CDR2 SMNVEV (reference sequence). CDR3 length equals 16 residues. Trimming took 10 bases from V and 6 from J; bases not matched to a gene: 18. Written as DNA, the CDR3 is TGTGCCAAGATCCCTCGGGGGGTTAGCGCGTCAAACATTCAGTACTTC. This gives the protein CAKIPRGVSASNIQYF.

This sequence joins TRBV19 and TRBJ2-3; unclear D gene. V lost 3 bases, J lost 3 bases, and 7 bases lay in between. The CDR3 loop spans 13 amino acids. Germline loops: CDR1 LNHDA, CDR2 SQIVND (reference sequence). The CDR3 is CASSMLGTDTQYF. The CDR3, as DNA: TGTGCCAGTAGTATGCTAGGTACAGATACGCAGTATTTT.

V usage is TRBV7-3 and J usage is TRBJ2-7, with D possibly TRBD2 on 6 matching bases. The V end lost 2 bases, the J end lost 1 base, and 9 bases lay between the germline ends. This CDR3 comprises 14 residues. CDR1 is SGHTA, CDR2 FQGTGA, per germline. The CDR3 region has the DNA TGTGCCAGCAGCTTACTCGGGGGATCCTACGAGCAGTACTTC. Translating it yields CASSLLGGSYEQYF.

This chain uses TRBV7-6 with TRBJ1-3; D may be TRBD1 (5 bases). Germline loops: CDR1 SGHVS, CDR2 FNYEAQ. The CDR3 extends over 17 amino acids. The ends were cut back, 5 bases at V and 0 bases at J, with 17 bases in the middle. The CDR3 here is CASSEQAQLLSGNTIYF. The CDR3 DNA sequence: TGTGCCAGCAGCGAACAGGCACAGCTCCTCTCTGGAAACACCATATATTTT.

This clone has just a few counts. The V and J genes are TRBV19 and TRBJ1-1; perhaps TRBD1 as D (5 bases). Between the trimmed V and J ends, which lost 1 base and 7 bases, there was a span of 7 bases. The CDR3 has 12 residues. The germline V gene encodes CDR1 LNHDA and CDR2 SQIVND (reference sequence). The CDR3 DNA reads as TGTGCCAGTAGTATAGCAGGGTATGAAGCTTTCTTT. Its protein is CASSIAGYEAFF.

The rearrangement links TRBV2 to TRBJ1-1; possible D gene TRBD1, 6 bases. The CDR3 runs to 12 residues. V lost 7 bases and J lost 4, with 10 bases in between. Germline CDR1 SNHLY, CDR2 FYNNEI. In nucleotides, the CDR3 is TGTGCCAGCATTACAGGGACCACTGAAGCTTTCTTT. Its protein product is CASITGTTEAFF.

The chain carries TRBV10-3 and TRBJ2-2; D perhaps matches TRBD1 (6 bases). The CDR3 is made up of 15 amino acids. V gave up 2 bases and J gave up 0 bases, with 7 bases separating them. CDR1 is ENHRY and CDR2 is SYGVKD in the germline V gene. The CDR3 DNA reads as TGTGCCATCAGTGAGACAGGGACGAACACCGGGGAGCTGTTTTTT. Amino acids: CAISETGTNTGELFF.

This clone was observed once. The chain has TRBV7-3 and TRBJ2-3; 8 bases are a match to TRBD2. The CDR3 is 16 residues long. From germline, CDR1 is SGHTA and CDR2 FQGTGA. With V trimmed by 2 bases and J by 2 bases, 6 bases remained unmatched. The CDR3 bases are TGTGCCAGCAGCTTACGTCCTAGCGGGTTCACAGATACGCAGTATTTT. This codes for CASSLRPSGFTDTQYF.

V is TRBV27 and J is TRBJ2-7, with TRBD1 matching 8 bases. The CDR3 has 14 amino acids. J was trimmed by 2 bases and V by 3 bases; bases with no gene match: 3. Per germline, CDR1 MNHEY and CDR2 SMNVEV (reference sequence). DNA for the CDR3: TGTGCCAGCAGTTTGGGACAGGTCGCCTACGAGCAGTACTTC. Amino acid sequence: CASSLGQVAYEQYF.

The chain links TRBV3-1 (or the pseudogene TRBV3-2) to TRBJ2-7; 11 bases agree with TRBD2. V trimming: 1 base; J trimming: 0 bases; junction bases outside the gene matches: 20. There are 22 residues in the CDR3. Germline CDR1 LGHDT, CDR2 YNNKEL (reference sequence). The CDR3 here is CASSQARYSGLAGGRGSYEQYF. The CDR3 coding sequence is TGTGCCAGCAGCCAAGCCCGGTACAGTGGGCTAGCGGGGGGCCGAGGCTCCTACGAGCAGTACTTC.

The chain is built from TRBV29-1 and TRBJ2-2; tentative D call: TRBD2 (5 bases). V lost 6 bases and J lost 1, with 9 bases in between. This CDR3 has 13 residues. Germline-derived CDR1 and CDR2 are SQVTM and ANQGSEA. The CDR3 DNA sequence: TGCAGCGTCTGGGGAGTGAACACCGGGGAGCTGTTTTTT. Translation gives CSVWGVNTGELFF.

The chain links TRBV6-5 to TRBJ2-1, with 8 positions matching TRBD2. CDR1 is MNHEY and CDR2 is SVGAGI in the germline V gene. V shed 5 bases and J 7 bases; nucleotides not matched to a gene: 7. The CDR3 length is 14 residues. CDR3 nucleotide sequence: TGTGCCAGCAGTCCATTTCGGGGGGGGAATGAGCAGTTCTTC. Translating gives CASSPFRGGNEQFF.

This chain links TRBV4-3 with TRBJ2-3, with 9 bases fitting TRBD2. Per germline, CDR1 LGHNA and CDR2 YSLEER. This CDR3 has 17 amino acids. V lost 0 bases and J lost 3; bases outside the gene matches: 7. The CDR3: CASSQDVAGVSTDTQYF. As DNA, the CDR3 is TGCGCCAGCAGCCAAGATGTAGCGGGAGTAAGTACAGATACGCAGTATTTT.

This chain connects TRBV13 to TRBJ2-3, with 8 nucleotides matching TRBD1. The V gene end was trimmed by 1 base and the J gene end by 6 bases; junction bases not matched to a gene: 6. This CDR3 has 15 residues. The germline CDR1 and CDR2 sequences are PRHDT and FYEKMQ (reference sequence). CDR3 protein: CASSLVGQGADTQYF. For the CDR3, the DNA is TGTGCCAGCAGCTTAGTGGGGCAGGGGGCCGATACGCAGTATTTT.

This clone was observed a single time. The V gene is TRBV14, the J gene TRBJ2-1; tentative D call: TRBD2 (7 bases). The V end was cut by 7 bases, the J end by 10 bases, with 23 bases between. The V gene's germline CDR1 is SGHDN and CDR2 FVKESK. CDR3 length: 15 residues. The CDR3 spells CASMPSFGGPSEQFF. For the CDR3, the DNA is TGTGCCAGCATGCCGTCTTTCGGGGGGCCGTCGGAGCAGTTCTTC.

The V gene is TRBV7-2, the J gene TRBJ2-1, with 7 bases that match TRBD2. The CDR3 extends over 15 amino acids. Unmatched junction bases numbered 6, after V lost 5 bases and J lost 2 bases. The germline gives CDR1 SGHTA, CDR2 FQGNSA. The DNA of the CDR3 is TGTGCCAGCAGCACAACAGCGGGGACCTACAATGAGCAGTTCTTC. Protein sequence: CASSTTAGTYNEQFF.

This chain joins TRBV19 and TRBJ1-6; TRBD1 is a possible D gene (5 bases). The V gene lost 3 bases and the J gene lost 7 bases, with 16 bases spanning the gap. Per the germline V gene, CDR1 is LNHDA and CDR2 is SQIVND (reference sequence). The CDR3 loop spans 16 amino acids. CDR3 DNA: TGTGCCAGTAGTATTGGTCCTAGACAGCTAAATTCACCCCTCCACTTT. Its protein is CASSIGPRQLNSPLHF. The whole variable domain, remainder taken from reference TRBV19 and TRBJ1-6, is DGGITQSPKYLFRKEGQNVTLSCEQNLNHDAMYWYRQDPGQGLRLIYYSQIVNDFQKGDIAEGYSVSREKKESFPLTVTSAQKNPTAFYLCASSIGPRQLNSPLHFGNGTRLTVT.

The chain links TRBV5-4 to TRBJ2-2, with TRBD2 matching over 9 bases. Losses at the gene ends were 4 bases for V and 0 bases for J; bases not matched to a gene: 4. CDR3 length equals 16 residues. The germline gives CDR1 SGHNT, CDR2 YYREEE (reference sequence). The CDR3 nucleotides read TGTGCCAGCAGCCTTCGGACTAGCGCGAACACCGGGGAGCTGTTTTTT. Its translation: CASSLRTSANTGELFF.